Described below is a single T cell receptor (beta chain) sequence and its context. Its matching antigen is unknown. TCRdb's copy holds only in-frame clones and misses some; the assay was immunoSEQ multiplex PCR. The table shows 150,000 to 200,000 clones, with 85% to 95% occurring only once. The data were obtained in a study of T cell responses to AZD1222 COVID-19 vaccine. General study findings and limits: Spike-spanning, vaccine-associated CD4 TCRs were dominant at 160-218 and 743-854. It was only a handful of AZD1222 recipients who were seropositive at baseline.

Germline V gene lookup returns CDR1 SGHAT and CDR2 FQNNGV. V lost 6 bases and J lost 0, with 12 bases in between. This CDR3 spans 15 amino acids. This clonotype was obtained from an adult in good health. The sequences come from peripheral blood, collected on day 0 of AZD1222 vaccination. The chain uses TRBV11-2 and TRBJ2-4; D tentatively reads TRBD1 or TRBD2 (6 bases each). This chain's CDR3 is CASRLQGLAKNIQYF. The CDR3 coding sequence is TGTGCCAGCAGACTACAGGGACTAGCCAAAAACATTCAGTACTTC.